The 18 T cell receptor beta chains reported below all come from one sample, sequenced in a study of control samples from healthy donors and cancer patients. The assay was immunoSEQ multiplex PCR, and TCRdb's table has in-frame clones only and misses some. The sample includes about 130,000 clones, around 94% of them seen just once. What was sequenced was PBMCs. The receptors were gathered from a man aged 60-69 years with colorectal cancer.

V gene TRBV7-9 combines with J gene TRBJ2-3, with 14 bases lining up with TRBD2. Germline V lookup: CDR1 SEHNR, CDR2 FQNEAQ (reference sequence). The CDR3 runs to 17 residues. The trim removed 5 bases at V and 6 bases at J, leaving 10 bases unmatched. The CDR3 sequence is CASSPRRLAGGRDTQYF. The CDR3 bases are TGTGCCAGCAGCCCTCGGAGACTAGCGGGGGGGCGGGATACGCAGTATTTT.

The chain couples TRBV5-1 to TRBJ2-7; D is perhaps TRBD1 (5 bases). V was shortened by 4 bases and J by 3 bases, with 17 bases between the two germline ends. The CDR3 spans 15 residues. Germline CDR1 and CDR2: SGHRS and YFSETQ. This chain's CDR3 is CASSPGHEPDYEQYF. DNA of the CDR3: TGCGCCAGCAGCCCTGGACACGAACCAGACTACGAGCAGTACTTC. Drawing the rest from reference TRBV5-1 and TRBJ2-7, the complete variable domain is KAGVTQTPRYLIKTRGQQVTLSCSPISGHRSVSWYQQTPGQGLQFLFEYFSETQRNKGNFPGRFSGRQFSNSRSEMNVSTLELGDSALYLCASSPGHEPDYEQYFGPGTRLTVT.

The gene calls are TRBV6-2 or TRBV6-3 and TRBJ2-1; the match to TRBD1 covers 9 bases. Germline V gives CDR1 MNHEY, CDR2 SVGEGT. With V trimmed by 6 bases and J by 8 bases, 11 bases remained unmatched. The CDR3 is 15 amino acids. This CDR3 is CASSPRTGVADEQFF. The CDR3 DNA reads TGTGCCAGCAGCCCACGGACAGGGGTAGCGGATGAGCAGTTCTTC.

This chain uses TRBV11-2 with TRBJ1-4; D is unresolved. The CDR3 loop spans 14 amino acids. V was cut by 2 bases and J by 7 bases, with 11 bases left in between. Germline loops: CDR1 SGHAT, CDR2 FQNNGV. CDR3 nucleotide sequence: TGTGCCAGCAGCTTAAGGGAGATGGGTGAAAAACTGTTTTTT. Translation: CASSLREMGEKLFF. The full variable domain, with the rest looked up from reference TRBV11-2 and TRBJ1-4, is EAGVAQSPRYKIIEKRQSVAFWCNPISGHATLYWYQQILGQGPKLLIQFQNNGVVDDSQLPKDRFSAERLKGVDSTLKIQPAKLEDSAVYLCASSLREMGEKLFFGSGTQLSVL.

CDR3: CASSFSGTDGNTIYF. The CDR3 coding sequence is TGTGCCAGCAGCTTTTCTGGGACAGATGGAAACACCATATATTTT. V and J are TRBV7-9 and TRBJ1-3; 7 bases fit TRBD1. V trimming: 3 bases; J trimming: 3 bases; junction bases outside the gene matches: 5. The CDR3 totals 15 residues. Germline V gives CDR1 SEHNR, CDR2 FQNEAQ (reference sequence).

CDR3 amino acids: CASRAGGGNYGYTF. CDR3 coding DNA: TGTGCCAGCAGAGCAGGGGGCGGTAACTATGGCTACACCTTC. The chain is built from TRBV6-5 and TRBJ1-2; 8 nucleotides agree with TRBD1. V lost 6 bases, J lost 1 base, and 4 bases stayed unmatched. This CDR3 comprises 14 residues. Germline CDR1 and CDR2: MNHEY and SVGAGI.

This clone has just a few counts. The chain is built from TRBV5-4 and TRBJ2-7; D gene unclear. Germline V gene sequence: CDR1 SGHNT, CDR2 YYREEE (reference sequence). The CDR3 consists of 14 residues. V lost 4 bases and J lost 1, with 12 bases in between. CDR3: CASSPDGRSYEQYF. CDR3 sequence (DNA): TGTGCCAGCAGCCCCGACGGGCGGTCCTACGAGCAGTACTTC.

The V and J genes are TRBV7-9 and TRBJ2-7, with D hard to call. Germline CDR1 is SEHNR and CDR2 is FQNEAQ (reference sequence). This CDR3 has 12 amino acids. Trimming cost V 5 bases and J 0 bases, with 5 bases left between them. CDR3 in DNA: TGTGCCAGCAGCGCCCTCTCCTACGAGCAGTACTTC. The encoded protein is CASSALSYEQYF.

This clone was observed a handful of times. The chain employs TRBV7-2 and TRBJ2-7, with unresolved D. In germline, CDR1 is SGHTA, CDR2 FQGNSA. The CDR3 has 14 residues. Trimming removed 4 bases at V and 7 bases at J, with 17 bases between. Here the CDR3 DNA reads TGTGCCAGCAGCTCGGTGGGTACCTCCAGAGAGCAGTACTTC. Amino acid sequence: CASSSVGTSREQYF.

The chain carries TRBV19 and TRBJ1-1; tentatively, D is TRBD1 (6 bases). Germline assignment: CDR1 LNHDA and CDR2 SQIVND (reference sequence). The CDR3 consists of 14 residues. V was cut by 6 bases and J by 1 base, with 12 bases left in between. CDR3 in DNA: TGTGCCAGTAGAGATACAGGGCGGAACACTGAAGCTTTCTTT. It is translated as CASRDTGRNTEAFF.

The rearrangement links TRBV6-2 or TRBV6-3 to TRBJ2-1; TRBD1 matches at 12 bases. The V segment lost 4 bases and the J segment 0 bases; nucleotides outside the gene matches: 10. The CDR3 runs 19 residues. Germline CDR1 MNHEY, CDR2 SVGEGT. CDR3 DNA sequence: TGTGCCAGCAGTTTGGGGGACAGGGGGCCCTTGAGCTCCTACAATGAGCAGTTCTTC. Translation: CASSLGDRGPLSSYNEQFF.

The chain employs TRBV10-3 and TRBJ1-2; 7 bases are a match to TRBD1. Trimming removed 4 bases from V and 2 bases from J; junction bases left unmatched: 10. The germline V gene encodes CDR1 ENHRY and CDR2 SYGVKD. The CDR3 consists of 16 residues. CDR3 sequence reads: CAISGREGAQNYGYTF. The CDR3 DNA follows: TGTGCCATCAGTGGCCGGGAGGGGGCGCAAAACTATGGCTACACCTTC.

The chain has TRBV6-5 and TRBJ1-2, with TRBD1 as a possible D gene (6 bases). Trimming took off 2 bases at V and 6 bases at J, with 7 bases between the two ends. The CDR3 runs 12 residues. Germline values: CDR1 MNHEY, CDR2 SVGAGI. CDR3 loop: CASSYAGDGYTF. Written as DNA, the CDR3 is TGTGCCAGCAGTTACGCAGGGGATGGCTACACCTTC.

V gene TRBV4-1 combines with J gene TRBJ2-3; maybe TRBD1 (6 bases). V was clipped by 0 bases and J by 1 base, with 8 bases between them. CDR1 is MGHRA, CDR2 YSYEKL, per germline. The CDR3 sequence is 15 residues long. As DNA, the CDR3 is TGCGCCAGCAGCCAAGACCCAGGGGGCACAGATACGCAGTATTTT. Translated, it gives CASSQDPGGTDTQYF.

The V and J genes are TRBV29-1 and TRBJ2-2; maybe TRBD1 (6 bases). V was trimmed by 5 bases and J by 7 bases, leaving 11 bases between them. Germline lookup yields CDR1 SQVTM and CDR2 ANQGSEA. The CDR3 runs 12 residues. In DNA form, the CDR3 reads TGCAGCGTTAGACAGGACGGCGGGGAGCTGTTTTTT. It specifies CSVRQDGGELFF.

With respect to this clone: The same CDR3 also results from other DNA sequences found in this sample. CDR3 sequence (DNA): TGTGCCAGCAGTTATGGGACAGGGACCTACGAGCAGTACTTC. This sequence encodes CASSYGTGTYEQYF. This chain uses TRBV6-5 with TRBJ2-7; TRBD1 aligns across 9 bases. V lost 3 bases, J lost 2 bases, and 2 bases stayed unmatched. Germline CDR1 is MNHEY and CDR2 is SVGAGI. There are 14 residues in the CDR3.

This chain uses TRBV24-1 with TRBJ2-5; maybe TRBD2 (6 bases). The CDR3 sequence is 15 residues long. Germline V gene sequence: CDR1 KGHDR, CDR2 SFDVKD. The germline V and J ends were trimmed by 4 bases and 5 bases, with 16 bases remaining between them. CDR3 loop: CATSDLDGGRETQYF. In DNA, the CDR3 is TGTGCCACCAGTGACTTGGACGGGGGTAGGGAGACCCAGTACTTC.

The gene calls are TRBV7-2 and TRBJ1-5; perhaps TRBD1 as D (5 bases). The CDR3 sequence is 14 residues long. V lost 4 bases and J 5 bases, leaving 12 bases between the germline ends. Germline V gene sequence: CDR1 SGHTA, CDR2 FQGNSA. The CDR3 DNA reads TGTGCCAGCAGCTGGGGTGGGGGGGATCAGCCCCAGCATTTT. Its translation: CASSWGGGDQPQHF.